These 29 T cell receptor beta chains were all obtained from the same sample, sequenced in a study of technical replicates of blood from a handful of donors. The repertoire was sequenced with immunoSEQ multiplex PCR; TCRdb's copy has only in-frame clones and lacks some. The sample lists roughly 76,000 clones, roughly 92% occurring once. The sequenced material came from T cells isolated from PBMCs. These receptors originate from a human donor in good health.

The V and J genes are TRBV12-5 and TRBJ2-4; a possible D gene is TRBD1 (5 bases). V was cut by 0 bases and J by 4 bases, with 16 bases left in between. CDR3 length: 17 residues. CDR1 is LGHNT and CDR2 is FRNRAP in the germline V gene. CDR3 in DNA: TGTGCTAGTGGTTTGGTAGCCCTAGGCAGGGCTAAAAACATTCAGTACTTC. Amino acid sequence: CASGLVALGRAKNIQYF.

The CDR3 sequence: CASSPTRNEGNQPQHF. Written as DNA, the CDR3 is TGTGCCAGTAGTCCGACGCGCAACGAGGGCAATCAGCCCCAGCATTTT. The genes are TRBV19 and TRBJ1-5; D remains unclear. The germline V gene has CDR1 LNHDA and CDR2 SQIVND (reference sequence). Trimming removed 5 bases at V and 2 bases at J, with 16 bases between. CDR3 length equals 16 residues.

The V gene is TRBV28, the J gene TRBJ2-7, with D possibly being TRBD2 (7 bases). Trimming stripped 8 bases from V and 9 bases from J, with 14 bases between. Germline CDR1 is MDHEN and CDR2 is SYDVKM. This CDR3 spans 11 amino acids. Written as DNA, the CDR3 is TGTGCCAGCCGGCGGGGGCACAGGCAGTACTTC. It specifies CASRRGHRQYF.

The J gene is TRBJ2-2, the V gene TRBV11-2, with TRBD2 identical over 11 bases. This CDR3 spans 14 amino acids. Germline V CDR1 and CDR2: SGHAT, FQNNGV. The ends lost 7 bases at V and 8 bases at J; junction bases unmatched: 6. CDR3 sequence (DNA): TGTGCCAGCACCATGAGACTAGCGGGAGGGGAGCTGTTTTTT. It yields the protein CASTMRLAGGELFF.

This chain joins TRBV5-6 and TRBJ1-2, with 8 nucleotides matching TRBD1. The CDR3 runs 17 residues. The germline gives CDR1 SGHDT, CDR2 YYEEEE. J lost 2 bases, V lost 6 bases, and 15 bases had no gene match. The CDR3 DNA is TGTGCCAGCACCCTTTTTGATCCCCAGGGGGCGAACTATGGCTACACCTTC. Protein sequence: CASTLFDPQGANYGYTF. Looking up the rest from reference TRBV5-6 and TRBJ1-2 gives the full variable domain: DAGVTQSPTHLIKTRGQQVTLRCSPKSGHDTVSWYQQALGQGPQFIFQYYEEEERQRGNFPDRFSGHQFPNYSSELNVNALLLGDSALYLCASTLFDPQGANYGYTFGSGTRLTVV.

The chain employs TRBV11-2 and TRBJ1-1; a weak D match, TRBD1 (6 bases). The CDR3 length is 14 residues. Between the trimmed V and J ends, which lost 3 bases and 2 bases, there was a span of 10 bases. Per germline, CDR1 SGHAT and CDR2 FQNNGV. The CDR3 sequence is CASSFSRGNTEAFF. The CDR3 DNA is TGTGCCAGCAGCTTCTCCAGGGGAAACACTGAAGCTTTCTTT.

This sequence joins TRBV11-3 and TRBJ2-7; 7 nucleotides line up with TRBD1. J lost 4 bases, V lost 5 bases, and 17 bases had no gene match. Germline lookup yields CDR1 SGHNT and CDR2 YENEEA. The CDR3 loop spans 17 amino acids. This CDR3 is CASSRDSTGAPHYEQYF. The CDR3 DNA follows: TGTGCCAGCAGCCGGGACAGCACAGGGGCACCACATTACGAGCAGTACTTC. Supplemented by reference TRBV11-3 and TRBJ2-7, the full variable domain reads EAGVVQSPRYKIIEKKQPVAFWCNPISGHNTLYWYLQNLGQGPELLIRYENEEAVDDSQLPKDRFSAERLKGVDSTLKIQPAELGDSAVYLCASSRDSTGAPHYEQYFGPGTRLTVT.

The chain joins TRBV11-2 to TRBJ1-5, with 8 bases aligning to TRBD1. The V and J ends lost 3 bases and 9 bases, in that order; junction bases with no gene match: 4. Germline V gene lookup returns CDR1 SGHAT and CDR2 FQNNGV. CDR3 length equals 13 residues. CDR3 region: CASSFGQGWPQHF. The CDR3 region has the DNA TGTGCCAGCAGCTTCGGACAGGGTTGGCCCCAGCATTTT.

The V gene is TRBV5-6, the J gene TRBJ2-3; 9 bases are shared with TRBD1. Looked up from germline, CDR1 is SGHDT and CDR2 is YYEEEE. This CDR3 spans 16 amino acids. V gave up 2 bases and J gave up 5 bases; unmatched junction bases: 9. The CDR3 spells CASSLGHRGLGDTQYF. The CDR3 DNA sequence: TGTGCCAGCAGCTTAGGTCACAGGGGGCTGGGAGATACGCAGTATTTT.

V and J are TRBV19 and TRBJ2-7; 9 bases align to TRBD1. With 6 bases clipped from V and 0 bases from J, the junction kept 6 bases outside the gene matches. The CDR3 covers 15 residues. CDR1 is LNHDA and CDR2 is SQIVND in the germline V gene (reference sequence). The CDR3 DNA follows: TGTGCCAGTAGACGACAGGGGGAAAGCTCCTACGAGCAGTACTTC. This sequence encodes CASRRQGESSYEQYF.

This chain joins TRBV27 and TRBJ2-3; tentatively, D is TRBD1 (6 bases). Trimming cost V 5 bases and J 2 bases, with 14 bases left between them. The germline gives CDR1 MNHEY, CDR2 SMNVEV (reference sequence). This CDR3 region has 15 residues. The CDR3 spells CASSHRDGHTDTQYF. The CDR3 DNA is TGTGCCAGCAGTCACAGGGATGGCCACACAGATACGCAGTATTTT.

This chain uses TRBV10-1 with TRBJ2-7, with TRBD1 matching over 9 bases. Per germline, CDR1 WNHNN and CDR2 SYGVQD (reference sequence). Trimming removed 7 bases from V and 3 bases from J; junction bases left unmatched: 13. The CDR3 spans 16 residues. The CDR3 sequence: CASTPTPGQGIYEQYF. CDR3 bases: TGCGCCAGCACTCCTACTCCGGGACAGGGTATCTACGAGCAGTACTTC.

The chain couples TRBV5-6 to TRBJ1-6; 10 bases agree with TRBD1. Per the germline V gene, CDR1 is SGHDT and CDR2 is YYEEEE. V trimming: 1 base; J trimming: 9 bases; junction bases outside the gene matches: 4. CDR3 length: 15 residues. CDR3 DNA sequence: TGTGCCAGCAGCTTGCCATGGACAGGGGGTTCACCCCTCCACTTT. Its protein is CASSLPWTGGSPLHF.

The chain carries TRBV27 and TRBJ2-6, with 10 bases that match TRBD1. Germline V lookup: CDR1 MNHEY, CDR2 SMNVEV (reference sequence). Trimming removed 6 bases from V and 4 bases from J; junction bases left unmatched: 6. The CDR3 is 16 residues long. The CDR3 sequence: CASRRQGASGANVLTF. The CDR3 bases are TGTGCCAGCAGGAGACAGGGGGCGAGCGGGGCCAACGTCCTGACTTTC.

The chain combines TRBV7-3 with TRBJ2-3, with D perhaps matching TRBD2 (6 bases). This CDR3 region has 13 residues. Trimming stripped 2 bases from V and 10 bases from J, with 13 bases between. Germline CDR1 reads SGHTA; CDR2 reads FQGTGA. The CDR3 region is CASSLAERVAQYF. The CDR3 nucleotides read TGTGCCAGCAGCTTAGCGGAGCGGGTTGCGCAGTATTTT.

The gene calls are TRBV7-9 and TRBJ2-1, with D possibly TRBD2 on 6 matching bases. V lost 6 bases and J 2 bases, leaving 14 bases between the germline ends. The germline V gene has CDR1 SEHNR and CDR2 FQNEAQ (reference sequence). The CDR3 is 15 residues long. The CDR3 DNA reads as TGTGCCAGCAGTAAGGCGGGATGGGCCTACAATGAGCAGTTCTTC. This gives the protein CASSKAGWAYNEQFF.

This rearrangement joins TRBV28 to TRBJ2-7, with 8 bases lining up with TRBD2. The junction had 14 bases not matched to a gene; V was cut back by 6 bases and J by 1 base. The CDR3 covers 17 residues. CDR1 MDHEN and CDR2 SYDVKM come from the germline V gene. The CDR3 region has the DNA TGTGCCAGCAGCACGGGCCTAGCGGGTCAAGGGTCCTACGAGCAGTACTTC. Translated: CASSTGLAGQGSYEQYF.

This chain uses TRBV6-5 with TRBJ1-1, with D maybe TRBD1 (6 bases). The CDR3 runs to 13 residues. Looked up from germline, CDR1 is MNHEY and CDR2 is SVGAGI. The ends were cut back, 7 bases at V and 0 bases at J, with 9 bases in the middle. The CDR3 region is CASIGQMNTEAFF. In nucleotides, the CDR3 is TGTGCCAGCATAGGACAGATGAACACTGAAGCTTTCTTT.

This sequence joins TRBV21-1 and TRBJ2-7; the table assigns TRBD1, which was not confirmed against the DNA. TRBV21-1 is given as a pseudogene. CDR3 size: 16 residues. In DNA, the CDR3 is TGTGCCAGCATCCCGGGTGGGTCAGGGGCTTTCTACGAGCAGTACTTC. Protein: CASIPGGSGAFYEQYF.

This rearrangement joins TRBV5-4 to TRBJ2-1, with TRBD2 as a possible D gene (6 bases). The germline CDR1 and CDR2 sequences are SGHNT and YYREEE (reference sequence). The length of the CDR3 is 14 residues. Trimming shortened V by 4 bases and J by 9 bases, and 17 bases separated the two germline ends. The CDR3 nucleotides read TGTGCCAGCAGCGATCGACTAGTAAAGGGTGAGCAGTTCTTC. It specifies CASSDRLVKGEQFF.

The rearrangement links TRBV9 to TRBJ2-7; D is unclear. The CDR3 sequence is 14 residues long. Deletions cut 0 bases from V and 6 bases from J, with 13 bases between. Germline V gene data show CDR1 as SGDLS and CDR2 as YYNGEE. This CDR3 reads CASSVGLAASEQYF. Here the CDR3 DNA reads TGTGCCAGCAGCGTAGGCCTGGCGGCGAGCGAGCAGTACTTC.

This sequence joins TRBV6-6 and TRBJ1-2; TRBD1 matches 8 bases. CDR3 length: 16 residues. Germline CDR1 MNHNY, CDR2 SVGAGI (reference sequence). With 0 bases clipped from V and 5 bases from J, the junction kept 8 bases outside the gene matches. CDR3 protein: CASSYSETGAVYGYTF. CDR3 in DNA: TGTGCCAGCAGTTACTCCGAGACAGGGGCTGTATATGGCTACACCTTC.

CDR3 nucleotides: TGTGCCAGCAGTTACAGAGGGGGAGTCTCTGGGGCCAACGTCCTGACTTTC. This gives the protein CASSYRGGVSGANVLTF. The V call is TRBV28, the J call TRBJ2-6, with D maybe TRBD1 (6 bases). This CDR3 region has 17 residues. Trimming took off 4 bases at V and 0 bases at J, with 13 bases between the two ends. CDR1 is MDHEN and CDR2 is SYDVKM in the germline V gene.

This clone has a single count. J is TRBJ1-2 and V is TRBV7-9; D is undetermined. Looked up from germline, CDR1 is SEHNR and CDR2 is FQNEAQ (reference sequence). With 1 base removed from V and 2 bases from J, the gap between germline ends came to 11 bases. The CDR3 contains 15 residues. The CDR3 spells CASSLDPGSNYGYTF. CDR3 sequence (DNA): TGTGCCAGCAGCTTAGATCCGGGGTCGAACTATGGCTACACCTTC.

In this sample, this clone turned up a few times. The rearrangement links TRBV19 to TRBJ2-3, with D tentatively TRBD2 (6 bases). The germline CDR1 and CDR2 sequences are LNHDA and SQIVND (reference sequence). V was cut by 3 bases and J by 1 base, with 14 bases left in between. The length of the CDR3 is 16 residues. CDR3 amino acids: CASSMEGYRRTDTQYF. The CDR3 DNA sequence: TGTGCCAGTAGTATGGAGGGGTACAGACGCACAGATACGCAGTATTTT.

J is TRBJ1-6 and V is TRBV5-1; 7 positions match TRBD1. The CDR3 spans 15 residues. CDR1 is SGHRS and CDR2 is YFSETQ in the germline V gene. J gave up 5 bases and V 4 bases, and 6 bases lay outside the gene matches. The CDR3 DNA reads TGCGCCAGCAGCCCGGGACAGAGCAATAATTCACCCCTCCACTTT. Amino acids: CASSPGQSNNSPLHF.

The chain combines TRBV27 with TRBJ1-1, with 8 positions matching TRBD1. Unmatched junction bases numbered 3, after V lost 5 bases and J lost 4 bases. Germline V gene data show CDR1 as MNHEY and CDR2 as SMNVEV (reference sequence). This CDR3 spans 13 amino acids. The CDR3: CASSGTGGTEAFF. CDR3 coding DNA: TGTGCCAGCAGTGGAACAGGGGGCACTGAAGCTTTCTTT.

The CDR3 region has the DNA TGTGCCAGCAGCGCCGTGGTTTTGAAGGGCGGGCGGGTCAACACTGAAGCTTTCTTT. Protein: CASSAVVLKGGRVNTEAFF. V is TRBV7-6 and J is TRBJ1-1; D is unclear. Germline loops: CDR1 SGHVS, CDR2 FNYEAQ. The length of the CDR3 is 19 residues. The V end was cut by 5 bases, the J end by 2 bases, with 27 bases between.

J is TRBJ2-7 and V is TRBV7-9; 7 bases line up with TRBD1. The CDR3 has 14 amino acids. Germline V CDR1 and CDR2: SEHNR, FQNEAQ (reference sequence). Trimming at V came to 5 bases and at J to 5 bases, leaving 9 bases not matched to a gene. The CDR3 region has the DNA TGTGCCAGCAGCCGATTGACAGGGAATGACGAGCAGTACTTC. It translates to CASSRLTGNDEQYF.